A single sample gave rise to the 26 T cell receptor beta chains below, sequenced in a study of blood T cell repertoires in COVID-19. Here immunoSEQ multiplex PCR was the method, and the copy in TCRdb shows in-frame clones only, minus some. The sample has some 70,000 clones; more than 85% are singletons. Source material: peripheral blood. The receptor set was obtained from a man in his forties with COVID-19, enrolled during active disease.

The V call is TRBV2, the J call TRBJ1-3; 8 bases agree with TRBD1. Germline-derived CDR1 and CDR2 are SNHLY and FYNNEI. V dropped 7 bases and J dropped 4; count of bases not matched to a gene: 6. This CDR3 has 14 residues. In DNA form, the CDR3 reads TGTGCCAGCACTAGGACAGGGACGGGAAACACCATATATTTT. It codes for CASTRTGTGNTIYF.

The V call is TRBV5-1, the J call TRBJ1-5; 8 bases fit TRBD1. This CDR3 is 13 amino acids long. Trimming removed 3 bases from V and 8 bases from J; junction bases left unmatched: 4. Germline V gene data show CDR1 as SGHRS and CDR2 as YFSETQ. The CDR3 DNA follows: TGCGCCAGCAGCTGGGGGACAGGCGAGCCCCAGCATTTT. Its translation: CASSWGTGEPQHF.

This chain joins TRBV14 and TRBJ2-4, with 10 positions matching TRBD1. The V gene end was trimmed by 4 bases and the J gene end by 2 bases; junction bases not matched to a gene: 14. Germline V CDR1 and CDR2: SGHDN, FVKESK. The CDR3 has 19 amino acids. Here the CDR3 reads CASSPGPDRGRVSKNIQYF. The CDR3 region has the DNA TGTGCCAGCAGCCCGGGCCCCGACAGGGGGCGAGTATCCAAAAACATTCAGTACTTC.

The chain's CDR3 is CASSEGAGGVFF. CDR3 coding DNA: TGTGCCAGCAGTGAAGGGGCGGGGGGCGTGTTTTTT. The V and J genes are TRBV6-1 and TRBJ1-4, with D maybe TRBD1 (6 bases). This CDR3 has 12 amino acids. Trimming took 1 base from V and 15 from J, leaving 12 bases between them. Looked up from germline, CDR1 is MNHNS and CDR2 is SASEGT.

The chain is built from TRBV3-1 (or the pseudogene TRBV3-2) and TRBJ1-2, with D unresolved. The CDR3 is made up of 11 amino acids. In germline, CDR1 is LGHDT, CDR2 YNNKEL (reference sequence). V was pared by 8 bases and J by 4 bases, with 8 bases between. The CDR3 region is CASSDIYGYTF. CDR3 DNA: TGTGCCAGCTCCGACATCTATGGCTACACCTTC.

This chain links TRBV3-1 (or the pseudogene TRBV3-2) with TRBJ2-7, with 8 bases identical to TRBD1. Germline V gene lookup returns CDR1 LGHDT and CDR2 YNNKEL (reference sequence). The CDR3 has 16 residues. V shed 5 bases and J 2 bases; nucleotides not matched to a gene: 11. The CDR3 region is CASSFHGQGATYEQYF. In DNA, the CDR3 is TGTGCCAGCAGCTTTCACGGACAGGGAGCGACCTACGAGCAGTACTTC.

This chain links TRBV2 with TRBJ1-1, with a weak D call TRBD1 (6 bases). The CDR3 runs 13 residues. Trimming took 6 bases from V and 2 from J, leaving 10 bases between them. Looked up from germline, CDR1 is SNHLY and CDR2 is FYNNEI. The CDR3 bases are TGTGCCAGCAGGCTACAGGGAAACACTGAAGCTTTCTTT. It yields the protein CASRLQGNTEAFF.

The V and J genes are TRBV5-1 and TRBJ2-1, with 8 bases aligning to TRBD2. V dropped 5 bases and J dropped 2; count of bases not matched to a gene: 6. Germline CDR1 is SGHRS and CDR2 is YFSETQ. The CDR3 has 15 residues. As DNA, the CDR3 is TGCGCCAGCAGTACCCGGGGGGGGACCTACAATGAGCAGTTCTTC. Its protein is CASSTRGGTYNEQFF.

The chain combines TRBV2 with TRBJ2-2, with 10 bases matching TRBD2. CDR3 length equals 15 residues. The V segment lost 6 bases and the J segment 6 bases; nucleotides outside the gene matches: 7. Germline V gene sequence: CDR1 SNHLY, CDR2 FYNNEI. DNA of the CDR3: TGTGCCAGCAGCCAGCGGGGGGGCCAATCCGGGGAGCTGTTTTTT. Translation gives CASSQRGGQSGELFF.

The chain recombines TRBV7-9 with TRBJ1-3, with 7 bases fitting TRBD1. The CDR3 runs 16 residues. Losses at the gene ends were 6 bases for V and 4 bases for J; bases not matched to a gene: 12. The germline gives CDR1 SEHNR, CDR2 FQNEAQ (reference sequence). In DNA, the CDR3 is TGTGCCAGCAGATCCCCAGTTACAGGGGAGGGAAACACCATATATTTT. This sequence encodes CASRSPVTGEGNTIYF. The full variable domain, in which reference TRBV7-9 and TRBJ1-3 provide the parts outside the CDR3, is DTGVSQNPRHKITKRGQNVTFRCDPISEHNRLYWYRQTLGQGPEFLTYFQNEAQLEKSRLLSDRFSAERPKGSFSTLEIQRTEQGDSAMYLCASRSPVTGEGNTIYFGEGSWLTVV.

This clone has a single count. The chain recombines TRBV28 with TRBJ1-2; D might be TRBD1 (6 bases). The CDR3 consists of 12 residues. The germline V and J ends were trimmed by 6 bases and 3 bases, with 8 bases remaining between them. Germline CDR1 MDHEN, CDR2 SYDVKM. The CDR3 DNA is TGTGCCAGCAGCCCAGGGGACTATGGCTACACCTTC. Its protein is CASSPGDYGYTF.

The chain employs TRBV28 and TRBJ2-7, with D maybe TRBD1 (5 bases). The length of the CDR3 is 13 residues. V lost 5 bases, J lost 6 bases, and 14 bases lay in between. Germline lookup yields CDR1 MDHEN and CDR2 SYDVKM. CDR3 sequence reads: CASSMGQVGEQYF. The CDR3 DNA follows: TGTGCCAGCAGTATGGGGCAGGTTGGCGAGCAGTACTTC. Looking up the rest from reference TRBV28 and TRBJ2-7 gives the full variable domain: DVKVTQSSRYLVKRTGEKVFLECVQDMDHENMFWYRQDPGLGLRLIYFSYDVKMKEKGDIPEGYSVSREKKERFSLILESASTNQTSMYLCASSMGQVGEQYFGPGTRLTVT.

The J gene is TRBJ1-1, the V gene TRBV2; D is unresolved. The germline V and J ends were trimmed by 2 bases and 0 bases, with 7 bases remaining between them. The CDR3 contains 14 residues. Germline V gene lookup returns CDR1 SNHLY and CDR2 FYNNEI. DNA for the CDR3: TGTGCCAGCAGTGAAAGGCGGATGAACACTGAAGCTTTCTTT. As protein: CASSERRMNTEAFF.

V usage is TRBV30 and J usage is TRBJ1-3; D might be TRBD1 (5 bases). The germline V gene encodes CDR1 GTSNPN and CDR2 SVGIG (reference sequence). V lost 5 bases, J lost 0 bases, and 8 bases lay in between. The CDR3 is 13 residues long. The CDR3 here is CAWDSSSGNTIYF. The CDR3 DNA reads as TGTGCCTGGGACAGTTCCTCTGGAAACACCATATATTTT.

This chain's CDR3 is CASSLAGTDISPLHF. CDR3 nucleotides: TGCGCCAGCAGCTTGGCCGGGACAGATATTTCACCCCTCCACTTT. This chain links TRBV5-1 with TRBJ1-6; TRBD1 agrees at 7 bases. Germline values: CDR1 SGHRS, CDR2 YFSETQ. V lost 0 bases to trimming and J lost 9 bases; unmatched junction nucleotides: 6. This CDR3 spans 15 amino acids.

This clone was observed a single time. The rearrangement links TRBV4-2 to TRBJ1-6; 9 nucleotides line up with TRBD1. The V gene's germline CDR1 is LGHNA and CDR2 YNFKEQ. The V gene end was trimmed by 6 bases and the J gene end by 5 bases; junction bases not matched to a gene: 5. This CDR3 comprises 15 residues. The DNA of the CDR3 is TGTGCCAGCAGTGACAGGGGGAAGAATAATTCACCCCTCCACTTT. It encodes CASSDRGKNNSPLHF.

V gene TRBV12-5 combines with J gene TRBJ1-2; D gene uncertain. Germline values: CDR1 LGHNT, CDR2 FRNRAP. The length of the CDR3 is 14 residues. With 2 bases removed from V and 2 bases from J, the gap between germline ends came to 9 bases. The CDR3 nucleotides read TGTGCTAGTGGTTTGATAGGGAGAAACTATGGCTACACCTTC. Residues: CASGLIGRNYGYTF.

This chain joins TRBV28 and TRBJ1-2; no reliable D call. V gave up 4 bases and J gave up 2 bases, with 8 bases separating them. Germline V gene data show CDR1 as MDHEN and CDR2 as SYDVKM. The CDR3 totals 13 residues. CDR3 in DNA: TGTGCCAGCAGTTCCGCACTCAACTATGGCTACACCTTC. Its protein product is CASSSALNYGYTF.

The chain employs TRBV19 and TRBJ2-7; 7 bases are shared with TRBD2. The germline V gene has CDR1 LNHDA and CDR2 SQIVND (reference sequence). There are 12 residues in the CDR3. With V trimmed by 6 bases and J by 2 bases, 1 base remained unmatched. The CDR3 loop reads CASRGGAYEQYF. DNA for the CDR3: TGTGCCAGTAGGGGAGGGGCCTACGAGCAGTACTTC.

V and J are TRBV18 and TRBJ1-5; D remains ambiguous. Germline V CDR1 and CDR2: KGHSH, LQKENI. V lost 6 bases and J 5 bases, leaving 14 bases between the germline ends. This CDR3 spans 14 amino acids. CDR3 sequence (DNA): TGTGCCAGCTCCCAAGGTACAGATGATCAGCCCCAGCATTTT. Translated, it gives CASSQGTDDQPQHF.

In DNA form, the CDR3 reads TGTGCCAGCAGACCTAGCGGGGGCCGGACCGGGGAGCTGTTTTTT. This encodes CASRPSGGRTGELFF. This chain links TRBV6-2 or TRBV6-3 with TRBJ2-2; 10 nucleotides agree with TRBD2. Germline V lookup: CDR1 MNHEY, CDR2 SVGEGT. The trim removed 6 bases at V and 5 bases at J, leaving 6 bases unmatched. This CDR3 region has 15 residues.

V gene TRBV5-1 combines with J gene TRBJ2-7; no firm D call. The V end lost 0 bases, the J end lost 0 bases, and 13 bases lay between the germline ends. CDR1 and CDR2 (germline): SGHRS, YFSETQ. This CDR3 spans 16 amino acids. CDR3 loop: CASSLVGGPSSYEQYF. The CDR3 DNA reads TGCGCCAGCAGCTTGGTCGGCGGCCCGAGCTCCTACGAGCAGTACTTC.

The CDR3 is CASSDQSADTQYF. CDR3 sequence (DNA): TGTGCCAGCAGTGACCAAAGCGCAGATACGCAGTATTTT. The rearrangement uses TRBV6-4 and TRBJ2-3; D unresolved. Germline V gene data show CDR1 as MRHNA and CDR2 as SNTAGT. Trimming left V 2 bases short and J 4 bases short, with 7 bases between. The CDR3 has 13 amino acids.

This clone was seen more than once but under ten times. CDR3 DNA sequence: TGCAGTGCTAGTTACCAGGGGGCCTACGAGCAGTACTTC. Protein product: CSASYQGAYEQYF. The chain carries TRBV20-1 and TRBJ2-7, with 7 bases that match TRBD1. There are 13 residues in the CDR3. CDR1 and CDR2 (germline): DFQATT, SNEGSKA (reference sequence). The trim removed 3 bases at V and 2 bases at J, leaving 4 bases unmatched.

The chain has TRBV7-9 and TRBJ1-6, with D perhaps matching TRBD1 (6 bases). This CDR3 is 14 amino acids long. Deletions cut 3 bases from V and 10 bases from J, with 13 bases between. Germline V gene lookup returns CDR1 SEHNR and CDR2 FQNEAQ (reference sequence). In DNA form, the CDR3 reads TGTGCCAGCAGCTTGACAGGTGGGGCCTCACCCCTCCACTTT. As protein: CASSLTGGASPLHF.

The CDR3 spells CASSSPGTGAFGYTF. The DNA of the CDR3 is TGTGCCAGCAGTTCCCCCGGGACAGGGGCGTTTGGCTACACCTTC. The chain uses TRBV28 and TRBJ1-2; 10 positions match TRBD1. V shed 4 bases and J 7 bases; nucleotides not matched to a gene: 9. Germline assignment: CDR1 MDHEN and CDR2 SYDVKM. The CDR3 totals 15 residues.